This T cell receptor (beta chain) was documented in a study of T cell responses to AZD1222 COVID-19 vaccine. This clone was seen just once. Its antigen is still unknown. Second-dose timings of about 4 or about 12 weeks were pooled. The data were produced by immunoSEQ multiplex PCR, yet TCRdb's version contains in-frame clones alone and is incomplete. The profile shows about 150,000 clones, roughly 91% of them singletons. Study-wide results and caveats: Baseline seropositives among AZD1222 recipients totaled only 5 or 6. Clonal diversity was possibly underestimated, and the donors were mostly white British, with more females. The span of vaccine-associated CD4 TCRs extended across spike, with dominance at 160-218 and 743-854.

CDR3 size: 16 residues. V was pared by 0 bases and J by 3 bases, with 11 bases between. Germline assignment: CDR1 SGHNT and CDR2 YENEEA. The gene calls are TRBV11-3 and TRBJ1-4; no definite D call. The material sequenced was peripheral blood, taken 28 days after the second AZD1222 dose. This clonotype was sampled from an adult who received the AZD1222 COVID-19 vaccine. The CDR3 sequence is CASSLDLTGSNEKLFF. The CDR3 region has the DNA TGTGCCAGCAGCTTAGATTTAACGGGTTCTAATGAAAAACTGTTTTTT.